This entry is about one T cell receptor beta chain. Its antigen is not identified. For the second PCR, which ran for roughly 7 to 11 cycles, a sample-barcoded 5' primer and a J-beta primer mix were used. TCRdb re-derived calls from the 5' RACE reads in MiXCR, one entry per CDR3 protein. Of 1.6 million or so distinct CDR3 sequences listed, 30% to 40% are singletons. Each sample had at least 6.5 million PBMCs isolated. V dropped 5 bases and J dropped 0 bases, with 15 bases sitting between them. CDR1 and CDR2 (germline): DFQATT, SNEGSKA (reference sequence). The CDR3 loop spans 15 amino acids. These data originate in a study of blood T cells in healthy people across ages. Whole-study findings and limits: Older age went with lower TCR beta diversity per million T cells, in a roughly linear way. The unknown donor CMV status may have confounded expanded clonotype changes.

Sequencing was done on a sample of blood. This clonotype was sampled from a woman in her 30s in good health. V gene TRBV20-1 combines with J gene TRBJ2-3; TRBD1 is a possible D gene (6 bases). The CDR3: CSALRRTASTDTQYF. The CDR3 coding sequence is TGCAGTGCTCTCCGACGGACAGCTAGCACAGATACGCAGTATTTT.